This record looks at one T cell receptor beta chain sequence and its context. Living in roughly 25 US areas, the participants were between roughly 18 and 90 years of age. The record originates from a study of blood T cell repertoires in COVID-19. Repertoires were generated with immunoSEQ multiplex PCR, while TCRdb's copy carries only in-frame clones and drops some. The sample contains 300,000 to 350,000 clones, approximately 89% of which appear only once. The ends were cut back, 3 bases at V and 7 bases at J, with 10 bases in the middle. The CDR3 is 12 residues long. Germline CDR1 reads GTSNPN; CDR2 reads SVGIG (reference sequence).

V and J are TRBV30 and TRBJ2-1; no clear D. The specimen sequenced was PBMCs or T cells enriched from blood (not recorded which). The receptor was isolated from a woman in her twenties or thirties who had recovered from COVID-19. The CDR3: CAWSQPRNEQFF. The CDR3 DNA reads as TGTGCCTGGAGCCAGCCGAGGAATGAGCAGTTCTTC.